Below are 18 T cell receptor beta chains sequenced from a single sample in a study of cytomegalovirus exposure and HLA in healthy donors. Assay used: immunoSEQ multiplex PCR; TCRdb lists only in-frame clones, some missing. Among around 74,000 clones, around four fifths were seen once, and the ten largest hold less than 3%. Material: PBMCs. The receptors come from a man aged 25 to 45 in good health and CMV-seronegative.

The chain links TRBV4-1 to TRBJ1-2, with D perhaps TRBD1 (6 bases). The CDR3 is 14 residues long. V lost 3 bases and J 5 bases, leaving 13 bases between the germline ends. The V gene's germline CDR1 is MGHRA and CDR2 YSYEKL. This CDR3 is CASSQIGQKYGYTF. CDR3 sequence (DNA): TGCGCCAGCAGCCAGATAGGACAGAAATATGGCTACACCTTC.

J is TRBJ2-2 and V is TRBV4-2, with 9 bases matching TRBD1. Unmatched junction bases numbered 11, after V lost 4 bases and J lost 5 bases. The CDR3 runs to 17 residues. Germline CDR1 and CDR2: LGHNA and YNFKEQ. CDR3 residues: CASSPNRGQLETGELFF. DNA for the CDR3: TGTGCCAGCAGCCCCAACAGGGGGCAGTTGGAGACCGGGGAGCTGTTTTTT.

The chain combines TRBV19 with TRBJ1-2, with D perhaps TRBD1 (6 bases). V shed 7 bases and J shed 3 bases, with 15 bases lying between them. Per the germline V gene, CDR1 is LNHDA and CDR2 is SQIVND (reference sequence). This CDR3 spans 14 amino acids. The CDR3 bases are TGTGCCAGTAAGGACAGTAGGATCCACTATGGCTACACCTTC. This sequence encodes CASKDSRIHYGYTF.

The chain joins TRBV10-3 to TRBJ2-3; 10 bases fit TRBD2. The V gene's germline CDR1 is ENHRY and CDR2 SYGVKD. This CDR3 has 15 residues. V shed 7 bases and J 6 bases; nucleotides not matched to a gene: 10. In DNA form, the CDR3 reads TGTGCCATCACCCGAAGCGGGGGGGGCCCGGATACGCAGTATTTT. This gives the protein CAITRSGGGPDTQYF.

This chain joins TRBV27 and TRBJ1-1; D is possibly TRBD1 (6 bases). V was pared by 9 bases and J by 11 bases, with 28 bases between. The CDR3 extends over 15 amino acids. The germline V gene has CDR1 MNHEY and CDR2 SMNVEV (reference sequence). CDR3 region: CASRVRGGARREAFF. Written as DNA, the CDR3 is TGTGCCAGTCGGGTTAGGGGGGGGGCTCGGCGGGAGGCTTTCTTT.

V is TRBV7-9 and J is TRBJ2-7; weak D call: TRBD2 (7 bases). CDR1 is SEHNR and CDR2 is FQNEAQ in the germline V gene (reference sequence). The CDR3 is 14 amino acids. Deletions cut 5 bases from V and 6 bases from J, with 17 bases between. The CDR3 is CASSGGGHSVEQYV. The CDR3 nucleotides are TGTGCCAGCAGCGGGGGGGGACACTCAGTCGAGCAGTACGTC.

This clone was seen at least ten times. The V and J genes are TRBV11-2 and TRBJ1-1; TRBD1 aligns across 7 bases. Per the germline V gene, CDR1 is SGHAT and CDR2 is FQNNGV. V dropped 1 base and J dropped 5; count of bases not matched to a gene: 10. CDR3 size: 16 residues. CDR3: CASSLVMGQKQTEAFF. DNA for the CDR3: TGTGCCAGCAGCTTAGTAATGGGACAGAAACAGACTGAAGCTTTCTTT.

V and J are TRBV9 and TRBJ2-2; TRBD1 aligns across 8 bases. With V trimmed by 4 bases and J by 3 bases, 5 bases remained unmatched. The CDR3 covers 15 residues. CDR1 and CDR2 from the germline V gene are SGDLS and YYNGEE. The CDR3 DNA follows: TGTGCCAGCAGCAAGACAGGGGCGGACACCGGGGAGCTGTTTTTT. Residues: CASSKTGADTGELFF.

The V and J genes are TRBV5-5 and TRBJ1-5, with a possible D match to TRBD1 (5 bases). The CDR3 totals 15 residues. Germline V gives CDR1 SGHKS, CDR2 YYEKEE (reference sequence). V shed 0 bases and J shed 2 bases, with 9 bases lying between them. The CDR3 loop reads CASSLEWGRNQPQHF. CDR3 nucleotides: TGTGCCAGCAGCTTGGAGTGGGGCCGCAATCAGCCCCAGCATTTT.

V and J are TRBV5-4 and TRBJ2-6; D is uncertain. CDR1 is SGHNT, CDR2 YYREEE, per germline (reference sequence). The CDR3 length is 19 residues. V was cut by 3 bases and J by 0 bases, with 19 bases left in between. Written as DNA, the CDR3 is TGTGCCAGCAGCTCGTTTTTTGGTCTGCGACACTCTGGGGCCAACGTCCTGACTTTC. Its translation: CASSSFFGLRHSGANVLTF.

Only a few counts were recorded for this clone. The rearrangement links TRBV7-9 to TRBJ1-2; D is unresolved. Trimming took 5 bases from V and 8 from J, leaving 15 bases between them. Germline-derived CDR1 and CDR2 are SEHNR and FQNEAQ (reference sequence). This CDR3 is built from 13 residues. CDR3 in amino acids: CASSPRGRVGYTF. CDR3 coding DNA: TGTGCCAGCAGCCCGCGGGGAAGGGTAGGCTACACCTTC.

The count of this clone is one. This chain connects TRBV25-1 to TRBJ2-7; maybe TRBD1 (6 bases). V lost 5 bases, J lost 0 bases, and 14 bases lay in between. Germline CDR1 and CDR2: MGHDK and SYGVNS. The CDR3 has 15 residues. CDR3 in amino acids: CASSRPDRFSYEQYV. The CDR3 DNA sequence: TGTGCCAGCAGTCGACCGGACAGATTCTCCTACGAGCAGTACGTC.

This clone has just a few counts. The CDR3 DNA is TGCGCCAGCAGCCAAGTACAGATTAGTATCAGCTCCTACGAGCAGTACTTC. It specifies CASSQVQISISSYEQYF. The chain is built from TRBV4-1 and TRBJ2-7; no reliable D call. Germline CDR1 MGHRA, CDR2 YSYEKL. This CDR3 is 17 amino acids long. V shed 1 base and J shed 0 bases, with 16 bases lying between them.

There are many counts of this clone. This chain links TRBV7-9 with TRBJ1-2; D may be TRBD1 (5 bases). The CDR3 totals 13 residues. Germline loops: CDR1 SEHNR, CDR2 FQNEAQ (reference sequence). Trimming left V 5 bases short and J 6 bases short, with 13 bases between. The CDR3 sequence: CASSPVGGHGYTF. For the CDR3, the DNA is TGTGCCAGCAGCCCGGTGGGGGGACATGGCTACACCTTC.

The chain carries TRBV11-1 and TRBJ2-1, with D possibly TRBD2 on 7 matching bases. Germline V gene lookup returns CDR1 SGHAT and CDR2 FQDESV (reference sequence). V shed 6 bases and J shed 7 bases, with 22 bases lying between them. The CDR3 loop spans 16 amino acids. DNA for the CDR3: TGTGCCAGCAGAACCTTAGGGGGGGCGGAGGGGAATGAGCAGTTCTTC. Protein sequence: CASRTLGGAEGNEQFF.

V usage is TRBV5-4 and J usage is TRBJ1-1; D may be TRBD1 (5 bases). The CDR3 totals 15 residues. Per the germline V gene, CDR1 is SGHNT and CDR2 is YYREEE (reference sequence). V lost 4 bases, J lost 0 bases, and 13 bases lay in between. CDR3 protein: CASSPGGVLNTEAFF. Here the CDR3 DNA reads TGTGCCAGCAGCCCGGGGGGGGTTTTGAACACTGAAGCTTTCTTT.

V is TRBV5-1 and J is TRBJ2-1; 10 nucleotides line up with TRBD2. Germline V gene data show CDR1 as SGHRS and CDR2 as YFSETQ. The CDR3 extends over 16 amino acids. V shed 2 bases, J shed 3 bases, and the junction held 5 bases outside the gene matches. In nucleotides, the CDR3 is TGCGCCAGCAGCTTAGAGAGCGGGGGGGTCTACAATGAGCAGTTCTTC. The encoded protein is CASSLESGGVYNEQFF.

V gene TRBV7-2 combines with J gene TRBJ2-3; tentative D call: TRBD2 (5 bases). CDR1 is SGHTA and CDR2 is FQGNSA in the germline V gene. V was trimmed by 5 bases and J by 0 bases, leaving 15 bases between them. CDR3 length: 16 residues. The CDR3 loop reads CASSLLGWTSTDTQYF. DNA for the CDR3: TGTGCCAGCAGCCTGCTAGGATGGACTAGCACAGATACGCAGTATTTT.